These 19 T cell receptor beta chains originate from one sample sequenced in a study of regulatory T cells in long-lasting Graves disease. Sequencing libraries for TCR beta were prepared with iRepertoire HTBI primers and Arm-PCR of CDR3 regions. Using its own MiXCR run on the multiplex PCR reads, TCRdb lists one record per CDR3 protein. This sample has 350,000 to 450,000 distinct CDR3 sequences, with just under 15% found just once. As for time point: newly diagnosed GD, antithyroid drugs for less than 3 months. The authors made the TCR library using RNA they extracted from PBMCs. The same specimen was also included in a second study, on T cells in Graves' hyperthyroidism and ophthalmopathy.

The sequencing used peripheral blood mononuclear cells (PBMCs), collected at new diagnosis, from a patient treated with antithyroid drugs. These receptors all stem from a woman in her twenties or thirties with Graves disease.

This clonotype came up many times. This chain uses TRBV12-3 or TRBV12-4 with TRBJ2-4; D call uncertain. The CDR3 has 14 residues. V was shortened by 2 bases and J by 2 bases, with 7 bases between the two germline ends. CDR3 sequence (DNA): TGTGCCAGCAGTTTAAGGGTTTCCAAAAACATTCAGTACTTC. Translated, it gives CASSLRVSKNIQYF.

Comment on this clonotype: Being one base from a much bigger clone, this may be a read error. The chain combines TRBV7-3 with TRBJ2-7; 7 nucleotides agree with TRBD1. Germline-derived CDR1 and CDR2 are SGHTA and FQGTGA. The CDR3 has 14 amino acids. CDR3 DNA sequence: TGTGCCAGCTCACTGGGACAGCCCTCCTGCGAGCAGTACTTC. The encoded protein is CASSLGQPSCEQYF.

This clonotype showed up just a few times. The V gene is TRBV9, the J gene TRBJ2-3; 10 positions match TRBD2. The CDR3 runs 16 residues. Trimming cost V 2 bases and J 0 bases; bases outside gene matches: 3. Germline values: CDR1 SGDLS, CDR2 YYNGEE. This chain's CDR3 is CASSVSSGGSTDTQYF. The CDR3 region has the DNA TGTGCCAGCAGCGTCTCTAGCGGGGGAAGCACAGATACGCAGTATTTT.

This clonotype was seen ten or more times. The V call is TRBV5-1, the J call TRBJ2-7; 11 positions agree with TRBD2. The CDR3 length is 14 residues. Trimming took 2 bases from V and 5 from J; bases not matched to a gene: 3. Per the germline V gene, CDR1 is SGHRS and CDR2 is YFSETQ. CDR3 protein: CASSLGTSGDEQYF. Here the CDR3 DNA reads TGCGCCAGCAGCTTAGGGACTAGCGGCGACGAGCAGTACTTC.

This clonotype was seen at least ten times. The chain carries TRBV11-2 and TRBJ2-7; D is unclear. Germline loops: CDR1 SGHAT, CDR2 FQNNGV. Between the trimmed V and J ends, which lost 2 bases and 4 bases, there was a span of 18 bases. The CDR3 totals 16 residues. The CDR3 DNA reads TGTGCCAGCAGCTTAAAGACGGGCAAGAGGTCGTACGAGCAGTACTTC. Amino acid sequence: CASSLKTGKRSYEQYF. Complete variable domain (other parts from reference TRBV11-2 and TRBJ2-7): EAGVAQSPRYKIIEKRQSVAFWCNPISGHATLYWYQQILGQGPKLLIQFQNNGVVDDSQLPKDRFSAERLKGVDSTLKIQPAKLEDSAVYLCASSLKTGKRSYEQYFGPGTRLTVT.

This chain uses TRBV3-1 with TRBJ2-3; perhaps TRBD2 as D (6 bases). The germline CDR1 and CDR2 sequences are LGHDT and YNNKEL (reference sequence). V was trimmed by 6 bases and J by 0 bases, leaving 16 bases between them. This CDR3 spans 16 amino acids. The DNA of the CDR3 is TGTGCCAGCAGTCCAAATAGCGGCCTGAGCACAGATACGCAGTATTTT. Protein product: CASSPNSGLSTDTQYF.

Worth noting for this clonotype: A much larger clone lies one base from this, so it may be a read error. This chain uses TRBV24-1 with TRBJ2-3, with D perhaps matching TRBD2 (6 bases). The DNA end favors TRBJ2-1, so the J call may be wrong. The CDR3 consists of 16 residues. Germline values: CDR1 KGHDR, CDR2 SFDVKD. CDR3 bases: TGTGCCACCAGTGATACCGGGACTGGCGGTCGCCTTGAGCAGTTCTTC. This codes for CATSDTGTGGRLEQFF.

The sample holds many counts of this clonotype. V and J are TRBV30 and TRBJ1-6; D remains ambiguous. Trimming shortened V by 5 bases and J by 8 bases, and 10 bases separated the two germline ends. CDR1 and CDR2 (germline): GTSNPN, SVGIG (reference sequence). The CDR3 is 12 residues long. The DNA for the CDR3 is TGTGCCTGGGAAGAGAGTGATTCACCCCTCCACTTT. Amino acid sequence: CAWEESDSPLHF.

This clonotype was recorded at least ten times. This chain links TRBV28 with TRBJ2-5, with D unresolved. Per the germline V gene, CDR1 is MDHEN and CDR2 is SYDVKM. The CDR3 extends over 14 amino acids. Trimming shortened V by 3 bases and J by 3 bases, and 11 bases separated the two germline ends. The CDR3 sequence is CASSLFGIEETQYF. DNA for the CDR3: TGTGCCAGCAGTTTGTTTGGTATAGAAGAGACCCAGTACTTC.

The table lists this clonotype with a few counts. In DNA form, the CDR3 reads TGTGCCAGCAGACCCCGCCGACTGGCGAATGAGCAGTTCTTC. Its translation: CASRPRRLANEQFF. The rearrangement links TRBV6-1 to TRBJ2-1; the D is unclear. The CDR3 loop spans 14 amino acids. Per the germline V gene, CDR1 is MNHNS and CDR2 is SASEGT. The V end was cut by 6 bases, the J end by 7 bases, with 16 bases between.

CDR3 residues: CASVHLRGGELFF. The CDR3 nucleotides read TGTGCCAGCGTGCATCTCCGGGGCGGGGAGCTGTTTTTT. The chain combines TRBV6-1 with TRBJ2-2, with D perhaps matching TRBD2 (5 bases). V lost 8 bases, J lost 7 bases, and 14 bases lay in between. CDR3 size: 13 residues. Per the germline V gene, CDR1 is MNHNS and CDR2 is SASEGT.

This clonotype was recorded many times. The rearrangement links TRBV6-1 to TRBJ2-7; a possible D gene is TRBD1 (7 bases). Germline-derived CDR1 and CDR2 are MNHNS and SASEGT. V shed 5 bases and J shed 0 bases, with 14 bases lying between them. The CDR3 is made up of 15 amino acids. CDR3 DNA sequence: TGTGCCAGCAGTCAGGGGGGCGGGAACTCCTACGAGCAGTACTTC. It codes for CASSQGGGNSYEQYF.

Turning to this clonotype: This clone may be a read error of a much larger clone one base away. The rearrangement uses TRBV20-1 and TRBJ2-3; 11 nucleotides line up with TRBD2. Germline V gene data show CDR1 as DFQATT and CDR2 as SNEGSKA (reference sequence). V dropped 6 bases and J dropped 1; count of bases not matched to a gene: 12. This CDR3 spans 17 amino acids. The DNA for the CDR3 is TGCAGTGCAATGGCTAGCGGGAGGTGGTGGGGCACAGATACGCAGTATTTT. Amino acid sequence: CSAMASGRWWGTDTQYF.

This chain joins TRBV9 and TRBJ2-2; D perhaps matches TRBD2 (6 bases). CDR3 length: 14 amino acids. Trimming took off 7 bases at V and 3 bases at J, with 13 bases between the two ends. The germline CDR1 and CDR2 sequences are SGDLS and YYNGEE. In DNA form, the CDR3 reads TGTGCCAGCGGACCTGCTAGCGACACCGGGGAGCTGTTTTTT. It codes for CASGPASDTGELFF.

Regarding this clonotype: The junction does not match germline at one end; this may be a read error. This chain links TRBV6-2 or TRBV6-3 with TRBJ2-1; 15 bases line up with TRBD2. The CDR3 consists of 16 residues. The germline V gene encodes CDR1 MNHEY and CDR2 SVGEGT. The CDR3 sequence: CASRMTPGLAGGFGQF. CDR3 coding DNA: TGCGCCAGCAGAATGACTCCGGGACTAGCGGGAGGTTTTGGTCAGTTC.

This chain joins TRBV5-1 and TRBJ2-7; TRBD1 might be the D (5 bases). The CDR3 has 14 residues. The germline V and J ends were trimmed by 4 bases and 2 bases, with 13 bases remaining between them. Germline CDR1 SGHRS, CDR2 YFSETQ. CDR3 in DNA: TGCGCCAGCAGCATCGGTGGGGCCACCTACGAGCAGTACTTC. Translation gives CASSIGGATYEQYF.

J is TRBJ2-6 and V is TRBV7-9; either TRBD1 or TRBD2 may supply D (6 bases each). CDR1 is SEHNR and CDR2 is FQNEAQ in the germline V gene (reference sequence). Trimming removed 7 bases from V and 0 bases from J, with 22 bases in between. This CDR3 is 19 amino acids long. The CDR3 DNA sequence: TGTGCCAGCATCCGGGGGCGAGTAACCCAAAGCTCTGGGGCCAACGTCCTGACTTTC. Amino acid sequence: CASIRGRVTQSSGANVLTF.

As regards this clonotype: A far bigger clonotype differs at one base, so this is likely a read error. The chain has TRBV19 and TRBJ2-1; 7 bases match TRBD2. The CDR3 runs to 12 residues. The V gene end was trimmed by 10 bases and the J gene end by 10 bases; junction bases not matched to a gene: 10. Germline V gene lookup returns CDR1 LNHDA and CDR2 SQIVND (reference sequence). CDR3 protein: CATAGALDEQFF. The CDR3, as DNA: TGTGCCACGGCGGGAGCGCTCGACGAGCAGTTCTTC.

The V call is TRBV6-1, the J call TRBJ2-7; D possibly uses TRBD1 or TRBD2 (5 bases each). V was cut by 6 bases and J by 0 bases, with 15 bases left in between. From germline, CDR1 is MNHNS and CDR2 SASEGT. This CDR3 has 15 residues. The CDR3 DNA sequence: TGTGCCAGCAGGGGGGACGGGACGGGCTCCTACGAGCAGTACTTC. Amino acids: CASRGDGTGSYEQYF.